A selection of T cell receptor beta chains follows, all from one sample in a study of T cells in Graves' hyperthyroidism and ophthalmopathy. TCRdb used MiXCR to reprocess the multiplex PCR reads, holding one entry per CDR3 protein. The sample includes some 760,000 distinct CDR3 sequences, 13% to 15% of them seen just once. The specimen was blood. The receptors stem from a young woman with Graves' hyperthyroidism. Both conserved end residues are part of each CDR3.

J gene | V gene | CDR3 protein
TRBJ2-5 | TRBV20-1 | CSATATGNQETQYF
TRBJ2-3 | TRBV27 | CASSTLSGGGVDTQYF
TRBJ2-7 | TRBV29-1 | CSVKWRGNPYEQYF
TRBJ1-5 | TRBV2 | CASNGQGLDQPQHF
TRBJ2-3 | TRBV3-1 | CASSQDRIAGTDTQYF
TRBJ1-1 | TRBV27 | CASSLSQRGNTEAFF
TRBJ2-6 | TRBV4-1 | CASSQEGAGVTGANVLTF
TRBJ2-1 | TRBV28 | CASSFVYGTGGVYNEQFF
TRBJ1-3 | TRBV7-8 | CASSLVAGPGNTIYF
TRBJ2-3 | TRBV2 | CASGERNTQYF
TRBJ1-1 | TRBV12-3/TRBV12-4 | CASSFVAVNTEAFF
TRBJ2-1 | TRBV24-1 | CATGPGQRIYEQFF
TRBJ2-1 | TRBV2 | CASSQSSSYNEQFF
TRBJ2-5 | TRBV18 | CASSLPGLRETQYF
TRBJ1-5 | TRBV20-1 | CSASGGRGGNQPQHF
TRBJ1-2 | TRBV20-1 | CSAHPGHLLTNYGYTF
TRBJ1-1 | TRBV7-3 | CASSPGGGLPAFF
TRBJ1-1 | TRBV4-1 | CASSHARDPLSLNTEAFF
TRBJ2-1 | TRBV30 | CAWSVQGNEQFF
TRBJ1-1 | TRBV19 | CASSTTGGWTEAFF
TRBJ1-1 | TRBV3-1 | CASSQEVVGAAFF